A single sample gave rise to the 13 T cell receptor beta chains below, sequenced in a study of T cells in Graves' hyperthyroidism and ophthalmopathy (dated by TCRdb to about 2019). The receptor library was made with multiplex PCR. Reads for this sample came from an Illumina HiSeq 2000. The TCR beta CDR3 regions were amplified from RNA transcripts. For the first round of RT-PCR on the TCR CDR3, the HTBI primer set was used together with the Qiagen OneStep RT-PCR kit. The public sequencing data were trimmed at Q25 with fastp and processed into clonotypes with MiXCR by TCRdb, which kept only in-frame beta chains. Each CDR3 protein appears once, grouped with its most common genes and DNA. The sample contains a few hundred thousand distinct CDR3 sequences, approximately 18% of them found a single time. 40% to 45% of the sample goes to the ten largest clones. Sequencing used blood. These TCRs come from a man between 18 and 35 years old with Graves' ophthalmopathy.

The table lists this clonotype with a few counts. The chain combines TRBV6-1 with TRBJ1-2, with D uncertain. V lost 7 bases to trimming and J lost 4 bases, with 19 bases between them. CDR1 and CDR2 from the germline V gene are MNHNS and SASEGT. The CDR3 spans 15 residues. The CDR3 reads CASTRLGVEGYGYTF. Here the CDR3 DNA reads TGTGCCAGCACCCGACTCGGGGTGGAGGGCTATGGCTACACCTTC.

This chain links TRBV18 with TRBJ2-7; 8 nucleotides agree with TRBD1. The V segment lost 1 base and the J segment 1 base; nucleotides outside the gene matches: 9. The CDR3 has 17 amino acids. Germline CDR1 reads KGHSH; CDR2 reads LQKENI. The CDR3 nucleotides read TGTGCCAGCTCACCACGGCCAGGGGGCATGGGTTCCTACGAGCAGTACTTC. Translated: CASSPRPGGMGSYEQYF.

At least ten counts were recorded for this clonotype. The rearrangement links TRBV5-4 to TRBJ1-1, with D possibly being TRBD1 (6 bases). Germline V gene data show CDR1 as SGHNT and CDR2 as YYREEE (reference sequence). There are 13 residues in the CDR3. V dropped 3 bases and J dropped 4 bases, with 10 bases sitting between them. CDR3 region: CASSWGALTEAFF. CDR3 nucleotides: TGTGCCAGCAGCTGGGGGGCCCTCACTGAAGCTTTCTTT.

The V gene is TRBV6-2 or TRBV6-3, the J gene TRBJ2-3; D remains unclear. Germline V gene lookup returns CDR1 MNHEY and CDR2 SVGEGT. This CDR3 is built from 17 residues. The germline V and J ends were trimmed by 5 bases and 0 bases, with 18 bases remaining between them. The CDR3 nucleotides are TGTGCCAGCAGTCAATACCTCGGACCTTCCAGCACAGATACGCAGTATTTT. Residues: CASSQYLGPSSTDTQYF.

A note on this clonotype: This clone may be a read error of a much larger clone one base away. The chain joins TRBV12-3 or TRBV12-4 to TRBJ2-5, with D possibly matching TRBD1 (5 bases). The CDR3 has 14 residues. The CDR3 loop reads CACSLASGPETQYF. The DNA for the CDR3 is TGTGCCTGCAGTTTAGCCTCAGGGCCGGAGACCCAGTACTTC.

The chain is built from TRBV11-3 and TRBJ2-2; TRBD2 matches at 11 bases. Germline V gene lookup returns CDR1 SGHNT and CDR2 YENEEA. After removal of 0 bases from V and 7 bases from J, the junction contained 4 bases not matched to a gene. This CDR3 is 16 amino acids long. The CDR3 loop reads CASSLEATSGSGELFF. The CDR3, as DNA: TGTGCCAGCAGCTTAGAGGCAACTAGCGGGAGCGGGGAGCTGTTTTTT. The full variable domain, rest sourced from reference TRBV11-3 and TRBJ2-2, is EAGVVQSPRYKIIEKKQPVAFWCNPISGHNTLYWYLQNLGQGPELLIRYENEEAVDDSQLPKDRFSAERLKGVDSTLKIQPAELGDSAVYLCASSLEATSGSGELFFGEGSRLTVL.

This clonotype was counted between two and nine times. The chain combines TRBV20-1 with TRBJ1-1, with a tentative D call TRBD1 (6 bases). Trimming took off 1 base at V and 4 bases at J, with 19 bases between the two ends. Germline loops: CDR1 DFQATT, CDR2 SNEGSKA (reference sequence). The CDR3 sequence is 16 residues long. CDR3 loop: CSARVPGGGGSTEAFF. The CDR3 bases are TGCAGTGCTAGAGTGCCAGGAGGAGGGGGGAGCACTGAAGCTTTCTTT.

A few counts support this clonotype. This sequence joins TRBV7-9 and TRBJ2-3; TRBD2 matches at 16 bases. Germline loops: CDR1 SEHNR, CDR2 FQNEAQ (reference sequence). This CDR3 has 17 residues. V shed 5 bases and J 4 bases; nucleotides not matched to a gene: 6. This chain's CDR3 is CASSPGTSGGGPDTQYF. The DNA of the CDR3 is TGTGCCAGCAGCCCGGGGACTAGCGGGGGGGGGCCAGATACGCAGTATTTT.

This clonotype was recorded at least ten times. V and J are TRBV18 and TRBJ1-2, with TRBD1 identical over 9 bases. The trim removed 0 bases at V and 4 bases at J, leaving 3 bases unmatched. Germline CDR1 and CDR2: KGHSH and LQKENI. The CDR3 has 15 amino acids. The CDR3 DNA follows: TGTGCCAGCTCACCACCGGGGACAGGGCCCTATGGCTACACCTTC. This gives the protein CASSPPGTGPYGYTF. Full variable domain (outside the CDR3, taken from reference TRBV18 and TRBJ1-2): NAGVMQNPRHLVRRRGQEARLRCSPMKGHSHVYWYRQLPEEGLKFMVYLQKENIIDESGMPKERFSAEFPKEGPSILRIQQVVRGDSAAYFCASSPPGTGPYGYTFGSGTRLTVV.

The CDR3 region has the DNA TGCGCCAGCAGCTTGGCCGGCGGCCAGAGCTCCTACAATGAGCAGTTCTTC. Translation gives CASSLAGGQSSYNEQFF. The chain carries TRBV5-1 and TRBJ2-1, with unresolved D. CDR3 size: 17 residues. V lost 0 bases to trimming and J lost 0 bases, with 13 bases between them. Germline lookup yields CDR1 SGHRS and CDR2 YFSETQ. Supplemented by reference TRBV5-1 and TRBJ2-1, the full variable domain reads KAGVTQTPRYLIKTRGQQVTLSCSPISGHRSVSWYQQTPGQGLQFLFEYFSETQRNKGNFPGRFSGRQFSNSRSEMNVSTLELGDSALYLCASSLAGGQSSYNEQFFGPGTRLTVL.

This clonotype appeared a few times. J is TRBJ2-1 and V is TRBV28; no clear D. Trimming left V 2 bases short and J 1 base short, with 6 bases between. The germline V gene encodes CDR1 MDHEN and CDR2 SYDVKM. The CDR3 is 14 amino acids. CDR3 bases: TGTGCCAGCAGTTTAAGGGCATCCTACAATGAGCAGTTCTTC. As protein: CASSLRASYNEQFF.

This clonotype was recorded at least ten times. This chain connects TRBV7-9 to TRBJ2-5; 8 positions match TRBD2. The CDR3 totals 11 residues. J was trimmed by 5 bases and V by 11 bases; bases with no gene match: 4. Germline values: CDR1 SEHNR, CDR2 FQNEAQ (reference sequence). CDR3 sequence reads: CAGGLGETQYF. In DNA form, the CDR3 reads TGTGCCGGGGGACTAGGCGAGACCCAGTACTTC.

This clonotype was counted ten times or more. The chain uses TRBV12-3 or TRBV12-4 and TRBJ1-1, with 8 bases identical to TRBD1. V dropped 6 bases and J dropped 7; count of bases not matched to a gene: 16. The CDR3 is 16 residues long. As DNA, the CDR3 is TGTGCCAGCAGCCACGGACAGGGCTTTCCGCAAATTGAAGCTTTCTTT. Its protein is CASSHGQGFPQIEAFF.